The clone carrying this T cell receptor beta chain occurred once. This CDR3 spans 15 amino acids. The V segment lost 0 bases and the J segment 4 bases; nucleotides outside the gene matches: 2. CDR1 SGDLS and CDR2 YYNGEE come from the germline V gene. The method was immunoSEQ multiplex PCR; TCRdb's version includes in-frame clones alone and lacks a portion of them. The repertoire holds 40,000 to 55,000 clones, with approximately 92% as singletons. The data were obtained in a study of T cell changes during pregnancy in multiple sclerosis. The specimen comprised CD4+ T cells from peripheral blood mononuclear cells, sampled before pregnancy. The J gene is TRBJ2-1, the V gene TRBV9; 9 bases align to TRBD2. The receptor was derived from a female donor with multiple sclerosis, enrolled in a pregnancy study. The CDR3 spells CASSVGAGGYNEQFF. The CDR3 nucleotides are TGTGCCAGCAGCGTAGGAGCGGGGGGATACAATGAGCAGTTCTTC.